These T cell receptor beta chains were read from a single sample in a study of shared clonotypes between healthy human individuals. Assay used: immunoSEQ multiplex PCR; TCRdb lists only in-frame clones, some missing. The table records around 500,000 clones, 76% of them present only once. Sequenced: PBMCs. The origin of the receptors is a woman aged 40-49 years in good health. Some clones in this sample may be carry-over from other donors' samples. The CDR3 runs from the conserved cysteine through the conserved F or W. D genes are given only for firm matches. Not every row has a clone size; where given, it reads once, few, many or a size class.

d_call j_call clone_size v_call cdr3_aa cdr3_nt
- TRBJ2-7 - TRBV30 CAWRGYGTYEQYF TGTGCCTGGAGGGGCTACGGGACTTACGAGCAGTACTTC
TRBD1 TRBJ2-3 - TRBV2 CASSPERGPGLDTQYF TGTGCCAGCAGCCCCGAGAGGGGGCCGGGGTTAGATACGCAGTATTTT
- TRBJ2-3 - TRBV9 CASSAYLRQATDTQYF TGTGCCAGCAGCGCATACCTCAGACAAGCTACAGATACGCAGTATTTT
TRBD2 TRBJ2-5 - TRBV6-1 CASETSGQETQYF TGTGCCAGCGAGACTAGCGGTCAAGAGACCCAGTACTTC
- TRBJ1-2 many TRBV30 CAWRLGNYGYTF TGTGCCTGGAGACTCGGGAACTATGGCTACACCTTC
- TRBJ1-2 few TRBV27 CASRSQLYGYTF TGTGCCAGCAGGTCGCAGTTATATGGCTACACCTTC
- TRBJ2-1 - TRBV18 CASSPISGISYNEQFF TGTGCCAGCTCACCAATTTCCGGGATCTCCTACAATGAGCAGTTCTTC
- TRBJ1-2 - TRBV7-2 CASSLGPSSGGGYTF TGTGCCAGCAGCTTAGGGCCCAGCAGTGGAGGAGGCTACACCTTC
- TRBJ2-7 - TRBV23-1 CASSQPGPSSYEQYF TGCGCCAGCAGTCAGCCGGGACCAAGCTCCTACGAGCAGTACTTC
- TRBJ1-5 few TRBV6-4 CASSEEFGHNQPQHF TGTGCCAGCAGTGAGGAGTTTGGCCACAATCAGCCCCAGCATTTT
- TRBJ2-1 - TRBV9 CASSVGGFRGSLNEQFF TGTGCCAGCAGCGTAGGTGGTTTTAGGGGGAGCCTGAATGAGCAGTTCTTC
- TRBJ2-7 - TRBV7-2 CASSGNRDNYEQYF TGTGCCAGCAGCGGTAACCGGGACAACTACGAGCAGTACTTC
TRBD2 TRBJ2-7 - TRBV2 CASSDRSGRNYEQYF TGTGCCAGCAGTGATCGTAGCGGGAGGAATTACGAGCAGTACTTC
- TRBJ1-5 - TRBV7-2 CASSLGPSMAQPQHF TGTGCCAGCAGTTTAGGGCCCTCAATGGCTCAGCCCCAGCATTTT
- TRBJ1-3 - TRBV10-3 CAIRSTLERAIYF TGTGCCATCAGGAGCACCCTGGAAAGGGCCATATATTTT
TRBD1 TRBJ2-7 - TRBV10-3 CAISDSGTGGLDEQYF TGTGCCATCAGTGACTCCGGGACAGGGGGCCTCGACGAGCAGTACTTC
- TRBJ2-4 - TRBV6-1 CASGPMRFGDIQYF TGTGCCAGCGGCCCGATGAGGTTTGGGGACATTCAGTACTTC
TRBD2 TRBJ2-2 - TRBV7-2 CASSPRTSVNTGELFF TGTGCCAGCAGCCCGCGGACTAGTGTTAACACCGGGGAGCTGTTTTTT
- TRBJ2-7 - TRBV29-1 CSVGFDPYYEQYF TGCAGCGTTGGATTTGACCCTTACTACGAGCAGTACTTC
- TRBJ2-3 - TRBV7-3 CASSHRGGTQYF TGTGCCAGCAGCCACAGGGGGGGTACGCAGTATTTT
- TRBJ2-5 - TRBV10-2 CASMGTGQETQYF TGCGCCAGCATGGGAACAGGGCAAGAGACCCAGTACTTC
- TRBJ1-4 - TRBV29-1 CSVRDPEKLFF TGCAGCGTGAGAGACCCTGAAAAACTGTTTTTT
TRBD1 TRBJ1-2 - TRBV7-9 CASSLDGQGLDGYTF TGTGCCAGCAGCCTAGACGGACAGGGACTGGATGGCTACACCTTC
TRBD1 TRBJ1-4 once TRBV5-6 CASSRRDSHEKLFF TGTGCCAGCAGCCGGCGGGACAGCCATGAAAAACTGTTTTTT
- TRBJ1-4 many TRBV28 CASSPPRGKLFF TGTGCCAGCAGTCCCCCCCGGGGAAAACTGTTTTTT
TRBD2 TRBJ2-3 - TRBV29-1 CSVESSGRAGDTQYF TGCAGCGTTGAAAGTAGCGGGAGGGCCGGGGATACGCAGTATTTT
- TRBJ2-3 - TRBV18 CASSLAISTDTQYF TGTGCCAGCTCACTAGCGATCAGCACAGATACGCAGTATTTT
- TRBJ2-1 - TRBV7-5 CARSFLSRHEQFF TGTGCCAGAAGCTTCCTAAGTCGGCATGAGCAGTTCTTC
TRBD1 TRBJ2-7 - TRBV5-1 CASSLEGGVDEQYF TGCGCCAGCAGCTTGGAAGGGGGCGTCGACGAGCAGTACTTC
TRBD2 TRBJ2-2 - TRBV9 CASTKGVAGAETGELFF TGTGCCAGCACCAAGGGGGTAGCGGGAGCGGAGACCGGGGAGCTGTTTTTT
TRBD1 TRBJ2-5 many TRBV30 CACNRGFGETQYF TGTGCCTGTAACAGGGGGTTTGGAGAGACCCAGTACTTC
- TRBJ1-3 few TRBV19 CASSILWGSGNTIYF TGTGCCAGTAGTATACTCTGGGGCTCTGGAAACACCATATATTTT
TRBD2 TRBJ2-7 - TRBV5-5 CASSLRLAGESSEQYF TGTGCCAGCAGCCTGAGATTAGCGGGAGAAAGTAGCGAGCAGTACTTC
TRBD1 TRBJ2-5 few TRBV7-8 CASSLAAGGAGETQYF TGTGCCAGCAGCTTAGCTGCAGGGGGCGCGGGGGAGACCCAGTACTTC
- TRBJ2-3 - TRBV6-1 CASSTTRTTDTQYF TGTGCCAGCAGTACAACCCGTACCACAGATACGCAGTATTTT
- TRBJ2-2 - TRBV14 CASSQGSGTNTGELFF TGTGCCAGCAGCCAGGGTTCCGGCACGAACACCGGGGAGCTGTTTTTT
- TRBJ2-2 many TRBV6-4 CASSAPGSTGELFF TGTGCCAGCAGTGCCCCGGGATCCACCGGGGAGCTGTTTTTT
TRBD2 TRBJ2-1 - TRBV6-4 CASSDSSLAGGSYNEQFF TGTGCCAGCAGTGACTCGAGTCTAGCGGGAGGTTCCTACAATGAGCAGTTCTTC
- TRBJ2-2 - TRBV27 CASSWTVTGTGELFF TGTGCCAGCAGCTGGACAGTGACGGGGACCGGGGAGCTGTTTTTT